This passage covers 24 T cell receptor beta chains from one sample sequenced in a study of T-cell memory formation after mild COVID-19. One entry per CDR3 protein results from TCRdb running MiXCR on the 5' RACE reads. The sample has 250,000 to 350,000 distinct CDR3 sequences, 14% seen once. What was sequenced was PBMCs or a T cell subset sorted from them (not recorded which). Every receptor here comes from a man younger than 35 who had mild COVID-19 (a few samples of this study predate the infection). Cell type and time point are not known.

This clonotype was seen only a few times. The chain joins TRBV7-2 to TRBJ2-7; D may be TRBD2 (7 bases). Trimming left V 5 bases short and J 6 bases short, with 17 bases between. Germline V gene sequence: CDR1 SGHTA, CDR2 FQGNSA. This CDR3 is 14 amino acids long. CDR3 region: CASSPGRGGLEQYF. As DNA, the CDR3 is TGTGCCAGCAGCCCGGGTAGGGGGGGTCTCGAGCAGTACTTC.

The chain recombines TRBV7-2 with TRBJ2-7; TRBD2 aligns across 8 bases. The trim removed 1 base at V and 6 bases at J, leaving 5 bases unmatched. CDR1 and CDR2 (germline): SGHTA, FQGNSA. This CDR3 contains 14 residues. CDR3 DNA: TGTGCCAGCAGCTTAGAGCGGGGGTCGGGCGAGCAGTACGTC. It encodes CASSLERGSGEQYV.

This clonotype was counted a few times. The chain links TRBV5-6 to TRBJ2-1; TRBD1 aligns across 9 bases. The CDR3 is 14 amino acids. Trimming removed 3 bases from V and 7 bases from J; junction bases left unmatched: 5. CDR1 SGHDT and CDR2 YYEEEE come from the germline V gene. DNA of the CDR3: TGTGCCAGCAGCTGGGGGACAGGGAGGAATGAGCAGTTCTTC. The encoded protein is CASSWGTGRNEQFF.

J is TRBJ1-1 and V is TRBV6-2 or TRBV6-3, with TRBD1 matching over 7 bases. V dropped 6 bases and J dropped 7; count of bases not matched to a gene: 8. CDR3 length: 13 amino acids. Germline V gene lookup returns CDR1 MNHEY and CDR2 SVGEGT. Here the CDR3 DNA reads TGTGCCAGCAGCTGGCCCAGGGGGGTTGAAGCTTTCTTT. It is translated as CASSWPRGVEAFF.

The table lists this clonotype with a few counts. The chain joins TRBV4-3 to TRBJ1-2; D remains ambiguous. The V gene lost 3 bases and the J gene lost 3 bases, with 11 bases spanning the gap. The germline V gene encodes CDR1 LGHNA and CDR2 YSLEER. This CDR3 spans 14 amino acids. In DNA, the CDR3 is TGCGCCAGCAGCCACTTAGACCTAGACTATGGCTACACCTTC. Amino acid sequence: CASSHLDLDYGYTF.

The V and J genes are TRBV29-1 and TRBJ2-2; D is ambiguous. The CDR3 extends over 12 amino acids. In germline, CDR1 is SQVTM, CDR2 ANQGSEA. Trimming pared 4 bases from V and 3 bases from J, leaving 6 bases between. The CDR3 DNA sequence: TGCAGCGTTGCTGGGCACACCGGGGAGCTGTTTTTT. Amino acid sequence: CSVAGHTGELFF.

This clonotype was recorded a few times. The chain recombines TRBV29-1 with TRBJ2-5; the D gene is possibly TRBD2 (5 bases). V lost 1 base and J lost 5, with 20 bases in between. The CDR3 covers 16 residues. CDR1 is SQVTM, CDR2 ANQGSEA, per germline. The CDR3 DNA sequence: TGCAGCGTTGAAGGCTCTCTGCCGGGCCGAGGGGAGACCCAGTACTTC. This translates into CSVEGSLPGRGETQYF. The full variable domain, its missing parts supplied by reference TRBV29-1 and TRBJ2-5, is SAVISQKPSRDICQRGTSLTIQCQVDSQVTMMFWYRQQPGQSLTLIATANQGSEATYESGFVIDKFPISRPNLTFSTLTVSNMSPEDSSIYLCSVEGSLPGRGETQYFGPGTRLLVL.

This clonotype has only a few counts. J is TRBJ2-5 and V is TRBV20-1, with 11 bases matching TRBD1. Germline CDR1 DFQATT, CDR2 SNEGSKA (reference sequence). The V and J ends lost 1 base and 5 bases, in that order; junction bases with no gene match: 6. The CDR3 contains 15 residues. The chain's CDR3 is CSARARTGGMETQYF. Written as DNA, the CDR3 is TGCAGTGCTAGAGCGAGGACAGGGGGCATGGAGACCCAGTACTTC.

The chain uses TRBV4-1 and TRBJ2-1; 10 bases are a match to TRBD2. CDR3 length: 15 amino acids. The germline gives CDR1 MGHRA, CDR2 YSYEKL. Losses at the gene ends were 2 bases for V and 6 bases for J; bases not matched to a gene: 4. The CDR3 region has the DNA TGCGCCAGCAGCCAACCTGGGACTAGCGCCAATGAGCAGTTCTTC. This codes for CASSQPGTSANEQFF.

CDR3 amino acids: CASSLGGTGTKDGYTF. The CDR3 DNA follows: TGTGCCAGCAGCTTAGGAGGGACAGGGACCAAGGATGGCTACACCTTC. The genes are TRBV7-9 and TRBJ1-2, with 9 nucleotides matching TRBD1. The trim removed 1 base at V and 6 bases at J, leaving 9 bases unmatched. The V gene's germline CDR1 is SEHNR and CDR2 FQNEAQ (reference sequence). The CDR3 is 16 residues long.

The chain couples TRBV7-6 to TRBJ2-7, with D unresolved. Trimming took off 3 bases at V and 5 bases at J, with 11 bases between the two ends. The CDR3 is 13 residues long. Germline assignment: CDR1 SGHVS and CDR2 FNYEAQ. The CDR3 DNA follows: TGTGCCAGCAGCTTGACGGTTTGGGACGAGCAGTACGTC. Its protein product is CASSLTVWDEQYV.

This clonotype was counted only a few times. The rearrangement joins TRBV4-1 to TRBJ2-7; no firm D call. CDR3 size: 16 residues. Germline V gene data show CDR1 as MGHRA and CDR2 as YSYEKL. V lost 1 base and J lost 0, with 13 bases in between. The CDR3 protein is CASSQGPASGSYEQYF. In DNA, the CDR3 is TGCGCCAGCAGCCAAGGCCCGGCGAGTGGCTCCTACGAGCAGTACTTC.

The rearrangement uses TRBV7-9 and TRBJ1-2; D remains ambiguous. CDR1 and CDR2 (germline): SEHNR, FQNEAQ (reference sequence). The CDR3 runs 12 residues. The germline V and J ends were trimmed by 6 bases and 5 bases, with 10 bases remaining between them. CDR3 in DNA: TGTGCCAGCAGACGCAGGTGGTATGGCTACACCTTC. The encoded protein is CASRRRWYGYTF.

This chain links TRBV20-1 with TRBJ2-2; TRBD1 aligns across 9 bases. The V and J ends lost 5 bases and 7 bases, in that order; junction bases with no gene match: 8. The CDR3 loop spans 14 amino acids. CDR1 and CDR2 from the germline V gene are DFQATT and SNEGSKA (reference sequence). The CDR3 protein is CSAGGQGWGGELFF. CDR3 nucleotides: TGCAGTGCTGGGGGACAGGGATGGGGCGGGGAGCTGTTTTTT.

This clonotype was found a few times. V and J are TRBV19 and TRBJ1-2; D uncertain. This CDR3 spans 13 amino acids. Germline CDR1 and CDR2: LNHDA and SQIVND (reference sequence). The ends were cut back, 3 bases at V and 4 bases at J, with 9 bases in the middle. The CDR3, as DNA: TGTGCCAGTAGTATCGGGAGCCTCTATGGCTACACCTTC. Encoded protein: CASSIGSLYGYTF.

The chain couples TRBV5-4 to TRBJ2-7; D is unresolved. This CDR3 contains 12 residues. CDR1 is SGHNT, CDR2 YYREEE, per germline (reference sequence). Between the trimmed V and J ends, which lost 2 bases and 3 bases, there was a span of 6 bases. The CDR3 nucleotides are TGTGCCAGCAGCTTTCACGACTACGAGCAGTACTTC. This gives the protein CASSFHDYEQYF. The full variable domain, in which reference TRBV5-4 and TRBJ2-7 provide the parts outside the CDR3, is ETGVTQSPTHLIKTRGQQVTLRCSSQSGHNTVSWYQQALGQGPQFIFQYYREEENGRGNFPPRFSGLQFPNYSSELNVNALELDDSALYLCASSFHDYEQYFGPGTRLTVT.

This chain's CDR3 is CASSTGQTYEQYF. The DNA of the CDR3 is TGTGCCAGTAGTACGGGACAGACGTACGAGCAGTACTTC. This sequence joins TRBV19 and TRBJ2-7, with 7 bases lining up with TRBD1. J was trimmed by 4 bases and V by 4 bases; bases with no gene match: 4. The CDR3 sequence is 13 residues long. CDR1 LNHDA and CDR2 SQIVND come from the germline V gene (reference sequence).

The V and J genes are TRBV5-1 and TRBJ1-2, with D hard to call. The germline V gene encodes CDR1 SGHRS and CDR2 YFSETQ. The ends were cut back, 5 bases at V and 3 bases at J, with 11 bases in the middle. This CDR3 is built from 13 residues. CDR3 sequence: CASSPRKDYGYTF. DNA for the CDR3: TGCGCCAGCAGTCCCAGAAAAGACTATGGCTACACCTTC.

The V and J genes are TRBV7-9 and TRBJ1-1; TRBD1 is a possible D gene (6 bases). The germline V and J ends were trimmed by 3 bases and 1 base, with 9 bases remaining between them. This CDR3 has 14 residues. Germline CDR1 and CDR2: SEHNR and FQNEAQ (reference sequence). CDR3 protein: CASSFKGENTEAFF. The CDR3 DNA reads as TGTGCCAGCAGCTTTAAGGGGGAGAACACTGAAGCTTTCTTT.

This clonotype was counted ten times or more. The chain couples TRBV4-1 to TRBJ2-2, with 8 bases matching TRBD1. The CDR3 consists of 16 residues. In germline, CDR1 is MGHRA, CDR2 YSYEKL. The ends lost 2 bases at V and 5 bases at J; junction bases unmatched: 7. Here the CDR3 DNA reads TGCGCCAGCAGCCAACCAGGACAGGGTAGTACCGGGGAGCTGTTTTTT. The encoded protein is CASSQPGQGSTGELFF.

The rearrangement links TRBV25-1 to TRBJ2-5, with D unclear. The CDR3 is 18 amino acids. Germline V lookup: CDR1 MGHDK, CDR2 SYGVNS. V gave up 5 bases and J gave up 1 base, with 23 bases separating them. DNA for the CDR3: TGTGCCAGCAGTCCGCAGCGTCAGTTGGTCAAATCCCAAGAGACCCAGTACTTC. This encodes CASSPQRQLVKSQETQYF.

The gene calls are TRBV12-3 or TRBV12-4 and TRBJ2-1, with D hard to call. Trimming removed 1 base from V and 8 bases from J, with 6 bases in between. CDR3 length equals 12 residues. The CDR3 spells CASSLDGDEQFF. Here the CDR3 DNA reads TGTGCCAGCAGTTTAGATGGCGATGAGCAGTTCTTC.

This chain uses TRBV6-1 with TRBJ2-2; weak D call: TRBD2 (5 bases). Deletions cut 2 bases from V and 7 bases from J, with 14 bases between. The CDR3 has 15 residues. Germline values: CDR1 MNHNS, CDR2 SASEGT. The CDR3 DNA reads as TGTGCCAGCAGTGAACAGGACCGCCGGGGCGGGGAGCTGTTTTTT. The encoded protein is CASSEQDRRGGELFF.

This clonotype was observed a handful of times. The genes are TRBV25-1 and TRBJ1-1, with 9 nucleotides matching TRBD1. The CDR3 loop spans 16 amino acids. CDR1 and CDR2 (germline): MGHDK, SYGVNS. V dropped 6 bases and J dropped 0; count of bases not matched to a gene: 8. The CDR3 coding sequence is TGTGCCAGCAGACCGGGACAGGGTCCAATGAACACTGAAGCTTTCTTT. Its protein is CASRPGQGPMNTEAFF.